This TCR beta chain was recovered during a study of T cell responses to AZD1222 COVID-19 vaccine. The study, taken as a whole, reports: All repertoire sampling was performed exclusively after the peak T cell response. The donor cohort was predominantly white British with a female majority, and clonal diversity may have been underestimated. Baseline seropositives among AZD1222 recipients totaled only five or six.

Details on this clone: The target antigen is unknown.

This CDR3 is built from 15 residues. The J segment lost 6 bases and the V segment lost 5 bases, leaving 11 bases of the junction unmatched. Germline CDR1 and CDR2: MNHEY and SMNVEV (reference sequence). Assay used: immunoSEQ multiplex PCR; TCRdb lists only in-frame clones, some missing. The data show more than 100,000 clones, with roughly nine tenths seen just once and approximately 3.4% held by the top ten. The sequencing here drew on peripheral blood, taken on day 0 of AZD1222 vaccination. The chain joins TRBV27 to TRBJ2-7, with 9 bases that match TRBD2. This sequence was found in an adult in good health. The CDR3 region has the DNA TGTGCCAGCAGTCTCCAGGGGCGGGGGGGCAGCGAGCAGTACTTC. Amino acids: CASSLQGRGGSEQYF.